This T cell receptor beta chain was profiled in a study of metastatic and nonmetastatic thyroid tumors. Across the whole study: From malignant and benign thyroid patients, repertoires in blood and in tumor or nodule tissue were compared. The study's findings and limits: The study reportedly found significantly higher TCR beta diversity in malignant thyroid tumors than benign nodules, in blood and tumor.

TCRdb reanalyzed the PCR reads with MiXCR. The sample contains 30,000 to 40,000 clones, 18% of which appear only once. Germline V lookup: CDR1 SGHAT, CDR2 FQDESV (reference sequence). The CDR3 totals 20 residues. All patients reached thyroid surgery having received no treatment beforehand. The sample holds a few counts of this clone. The antigen is unknown. The receptor comes from a male donor with papillary thyroid cancer or a benign thyroid nodule (not recorded which). Some clones in this sample may be carry-over from other donors' samples. The J gene is TRBJ2-4, the V gene TRBV11-1; a possible D gene is TRBD2 (6 bases). The better agreement between TRBJ2-1 and the DNA end casts doubt on the J call. Sequenced: blood. Here the CDR3 DNA reads TGTGCCAGCAGCTCCTTCCTTGGCGGGGCAAATCTCGGGAGCGTCCGGGAGCAGTTCTTC. Translating gives CASSSFLGGANLGSVREQFF.